This T cell receptor (beta chain) appears in the sequencing data of a study of graft-versus-host responses after intestinal transplantation (dated by TCRdb to 2020 to 2023). About the study as a whole: Multivisceral, liver-intestinal, or isolated intestinal transplants were received by the recipients. Anti-thymocyte globulin induction was given to all recipients, followed by maintenance tacrolimus and steroids for two to four years. After intestinal transplantation, graft-versus-host and host-versus-graft alloreactive T cell clones were followed in the graft, circulation and bone marrow using bulk TCR-beta CDR3 sequencing. To identify alloreactive clones, pre-transplant mixed lymphocyte reaction products were sequenced and compared with unstimulated pre-transplant donor and recipient T cells. Of the roughly 25 intestinal transplant recipients enrolled in the cohort, one of whom was a retransplant, 3 patients without pretransplant specimens were excluded. A peak of at least 4% donor T cells among recipient peripheral blood mononuclear cells was the definition used for donor T cell macrochimerism. Rather than going through the commercial service, samples from a few later patients were sequenced in-house on an Illumina MiSeq and processed with MiXCR. Broader findings and caveats from the paper: The conclusions were limited by the relatively low number and heterogeneity of the intestinal transplant patients. GvH clones were detected in recipient bone marrow, and some of these GvH clones were observed earlier in ileal mucosa or blood, consistent with an intestinal mucosal origin. Early after transplant, declines in HvG clones were associated with peak levels of circulating GvH clones. In patients with donor T cell macrochimerism, the allografts had high GvH to HvG T cell clonal ratios.

In light of the paper, this sample's time point label describes: cells obtained before transplantation from donor or recipient. CD3+CD4+ and CD3+CD8+ populations were FACS-sorted from unstimulated pre-transplant donor and recipient cells taken from spleen or lymph nodes. For CDR1 and CDR2, the germline V gene (reference sequence) lists DFQATT and SNEGSKA. V is reduced by 1 base and J by 6 bases, leaving a spacing of 7 bases between them. Inclusive of the bounding cysteine and phenylalanine, the CDR3 is 11 residues long. Only the CDR3 part of the read is kept: 33 bases, read in frame from the first base. About this clone itself: Its recognized antigen is unknown. No per-base quality is available; no much larger clone lies one base away.

Library method: the immunoSEQ multiplex PCR assay. For most patients, genomic DNA was isolated with the Qiagen DNeasy Blood and Tissue Kit and shipped frozen to Adaptive Biotechnologies for TCR sequencing. For most patients, genomic DNA was subjected to high-throughput TCR-beta CDR3 sequencing by Adaptive Biotechnologies. Processing in the source paper ran as follows. TCR sequencing data were retrieved from Adaptive's ImmunoSEQ software for around 20 patients, whereas a few other patients were processed with MiXCR and VDJtools. CD4 versus CD8 sorting errors were corrected by removing sequences found in both subsets at a frequency ratio below 5:1. Because the origin of CDR3 nucleotide sequences shared between donor and recipient could not be assigned, those sequences were removed. To be classed as alloreactive, a clone needed at least 2-fold expansion over unstimulated cells and a minimum CFSE-low frequency of 0.002% (template counts) or 0.001% (read counts). Mappable clones were those detected in sequenced pre-transplant spleen, lymph node, or MLR CFSE-low populations of the donor or recipient. The cumulative frequency of alloreactive clones was calculated as a percentage of all sequences, weighted by copy number. Entries here come from immuneACCESS through TCRdb and include only in-frame sequences with V and J called. Some clones fail to appear in such tables; in the studies checked, an unresolved V gene covers under half of the shortfall, and the cause of the remainder is unknown. Clone size and the V and J calls come from that table; the DNA yielded D and trimming. The sample table contains about 59,000 clones; only one count was recorded for 90% to 95% of them. The leading ten clones occupy 0.35% to 0.45% of the sample.

The origin of this receptor is a human donor who was the organ donor for an intestinal transplant. Sequencing used unstimulated CD4+ T cells sorted from spleen or lymph node cells, obtained before transplant. The V gene is TRBV20-1 and the J gene is TRBJ2-7; possibly the D gene is TRBD1, per 5 matching bases. The encoded CDR3 is CSARARAEQYF. The DNA reads as follows: TGCAGTGCTAGAGCCAGGGCCGAGCAGTACTTC.